These 8 T cell receptor beta chains came from one sample sequenced in a study of CD8+ T cells in alopecia areata. Treatment defined: oral pan-JAK inhibitor, 5-10 mg twice daily. RNA, once extracted, was reverse transcribed into cDNA for use as the sequencing template. TCRdb's copy holds only in-frame clones and misses some; the assay was immunoSEQ multiplex PCR. The sample holds about 170,000 clones, roughly 58% seen once. The sequences come from CD4+ T cells sorted from blood, collected around week 55, from a patient treated with tofacitinib. Receptors were obtained from a human donor with alopecia areata.

V is TRBV9 and J is TRBJ2-5; 7 bases line up with TRBD2. The CDR3 covers 14 residues. The V and J ends lost 0 bases and 5 bases, in that order; junction bases with no gene match: 4. CDR1 and CDR2 (germline): SGDLS, YYNGEE. In nucleotides, the CDR3 is TGTGCCAGCAGCGTAGTAGCGGGTGCGGAGACCCAGTACTTC. This encodes CASSVVAGAETQYF.

This clone was seen a handful of times. This rearrangement joins TRBV7-8 to TRBJ2-2; 7 bases are shared with TRBD1. V was pared by 1 base and J by 7 bases, with 3 bases of the junction left unmatched. Germline-derived CDR1 and CDR2 are SGHVS and FQNEAQ. This CDR3 comprises 14 residues. CDR3 residues: CASSLDRGNGELFF. The CDR3 DNA reads as TGTGCCAGCAGCTTAGACAGGGGTAACGGGGAGCTGTTTTTT.

The gene calls are TRBV4-3 and TRBJ1-5; D is possibly TRBD1 (6 bases). CDR1 and CDR2 (germline): LGHNA, YSLEER. The CDR3 has 15 residues. V lost 5 bases to trimming and J lost 6 bases, with 17 bases between them. DNA of the CDR3: TGCGCCAGCAGCTTGGGCGGGGGCGAGGGTCAGCCCCAGCATTTT. Its protein product is CASSLGGGEGQPQHF.

The sample holds a few counts of this clone. The DNA for the CDR3 is TGTGCCAGCAGCACAGGCAGGAATCAGCCCCAGCATTTT. It specifies CASSTGRNQPQHF. The chain employs TRBV6-6 and TRBJ1-5, with D possibly being TRBD1 (5 bases). The V and J ends lost 6 bases and 4 bases respectively, with 10 bases between them. Per germline, CDR1 MNHNY and CDR2 SVGAGI (reference sequence). The CDR3 is made up of 13 amino acids.

V and J are TRBV7-8 and TRBJ2-3; TRBD2 matches 9 bases. CDR1 and CDR2 (germline): SGHVS, FQNEAQ. The CDR3 spans 15 residues. V lost 3 bases and J lost 1; bases outside the gene matches: 2. The CDR3 DNA is TGTGCCAGCAGCTTTGAGCGGGGGGGCACAGATACGCAGTATTTT. It translates to CASSFERGGTDTQYF.

The J gene is TRBJ2-2, the V gene TRBV5-6, with D uncertain. V lost 4 bases and J lost 0, with 10 bases in between. Germline V gene lookup returns CDR1 SGHDT and CDR2 YYEEEE. The CDR3 is 15 amino acids. The CDR3 nucleotides read TGTGCCAGCAGCCTAGTTTCGGCGAACACCGGGGAGCTGTTTTTT. This sequence encodes CASSLVSANTGELFF.

The count of this clone is one. The chain combines TRBV5-1 with TRBJ1-1; 8 bases match TRBD1. Trimming at V came to 0 bases and at J to 6 bases, leaving 10 bases not matched to a gene. Germline V gene sequence: CDR1 SGHRS, CDR2 YFSETQ. The CDR3 covers 16 residues. CDR3 DNA sequence: TGCGCCAGCAGCTTGGGGACAGGGATCCCCATCCCTGAAGCTTTCTTT. Encoded protein: CASSLGTGIPIPEAFF.

This clone has only a few counts. This chain links TRBV25-1 with TRBJ2-5, with a tentative D call TRBD2 (5 bases). Germline values: CDR1 MGHDK, CDR2 SYGVNS. The V end was cut by 3 bases, the J end by 0 bases, with 8 bases between. CDR3 length: 14 residues. The CDR3 here is CASSDPGNQETQYF. The CDR3 nucleotides are TGTGCCAGCAGTGACCCCGGGAACCAAGAGACCCAGTACTTC.